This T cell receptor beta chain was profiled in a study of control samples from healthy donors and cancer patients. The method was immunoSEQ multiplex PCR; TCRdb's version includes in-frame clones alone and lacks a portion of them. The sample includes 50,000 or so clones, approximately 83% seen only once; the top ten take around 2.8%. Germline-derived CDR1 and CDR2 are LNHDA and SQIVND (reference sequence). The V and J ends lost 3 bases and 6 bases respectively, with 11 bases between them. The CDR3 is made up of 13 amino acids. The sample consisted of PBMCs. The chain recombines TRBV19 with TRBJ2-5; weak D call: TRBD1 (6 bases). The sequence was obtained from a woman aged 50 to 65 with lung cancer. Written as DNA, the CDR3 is TGTGCCAGTAGTATTACAGGGAGTAAGACCCAGTACTTC. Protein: CASSITGSKTQYF.